This paragraph covers one T cell receptor beta chain sequence. Its antigen is currently unknown. Sequencing was performed with immunoSEQ multiplex PCR; in TCRdb, only in-frame clones are kept and a portion is missing. This repertoire shows 100,000 to 150,000 clones, about 85% found once; its top ten account for 4% to 4.5%. The data stem from a study of T cell responses to AZD1222 COVID-19 vaccine. Broader study findings: Dominant at 160-218 and 743-854, vaccine-associated CD4 TCRs also spanned spike. Baseline serostatus was positive in only a handful of AZD1222 recipients. Clonal diversity was possibly underestimated, and the donors were mostly white British, with more females. After two AZD1222 doses, spike-specific TCR breadth and depth rose versus day 0.

The CDR3 sequence is 13 residues long. CDR1 ENHRY and CDR2 SYGVKD come from the germline V gene. Trimming stripped 10 bases from V and 1 base from J, with 13 bases between. The sequence was obtained from an adult in good health. Source: peripheral blood, taken on day 0 of AZD1222 vaccination. The chain employs TRBV10-3 and TRBJ1-1, with D tentatively TRBD1 (5 bases). The CDR3 DNA follows: TGTGCCACACATTGGGACCAGAACACTGAAGCTTTCTTT. Translated, it gives CATHWDQNTEAFF.